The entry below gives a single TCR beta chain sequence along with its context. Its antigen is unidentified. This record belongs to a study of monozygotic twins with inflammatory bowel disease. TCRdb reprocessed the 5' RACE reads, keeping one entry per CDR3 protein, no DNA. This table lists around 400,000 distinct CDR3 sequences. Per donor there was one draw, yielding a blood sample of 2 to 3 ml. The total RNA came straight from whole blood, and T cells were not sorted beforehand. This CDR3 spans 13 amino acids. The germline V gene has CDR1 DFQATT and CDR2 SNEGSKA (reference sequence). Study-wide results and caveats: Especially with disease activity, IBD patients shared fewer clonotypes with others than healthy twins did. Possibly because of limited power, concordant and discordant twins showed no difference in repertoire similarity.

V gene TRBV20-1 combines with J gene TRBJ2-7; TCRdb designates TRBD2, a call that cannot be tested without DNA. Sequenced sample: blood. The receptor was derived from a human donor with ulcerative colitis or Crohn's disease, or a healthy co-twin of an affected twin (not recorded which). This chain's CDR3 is CSASLAGVGEQYF.